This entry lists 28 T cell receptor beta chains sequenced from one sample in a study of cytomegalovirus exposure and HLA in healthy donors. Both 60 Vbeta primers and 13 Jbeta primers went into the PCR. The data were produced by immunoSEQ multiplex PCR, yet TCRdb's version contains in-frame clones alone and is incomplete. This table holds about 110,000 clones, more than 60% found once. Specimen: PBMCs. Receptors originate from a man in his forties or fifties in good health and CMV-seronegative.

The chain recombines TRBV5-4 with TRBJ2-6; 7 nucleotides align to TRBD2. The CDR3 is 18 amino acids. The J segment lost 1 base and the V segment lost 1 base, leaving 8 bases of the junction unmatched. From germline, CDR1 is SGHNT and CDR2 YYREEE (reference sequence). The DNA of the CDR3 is TGTGCCAGCAGCTTGTGGGGGGGTAGAGGATCTGGGGCCAACGTCCTGACTTTC. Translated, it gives CASSLWGGRGSGANVLTF.

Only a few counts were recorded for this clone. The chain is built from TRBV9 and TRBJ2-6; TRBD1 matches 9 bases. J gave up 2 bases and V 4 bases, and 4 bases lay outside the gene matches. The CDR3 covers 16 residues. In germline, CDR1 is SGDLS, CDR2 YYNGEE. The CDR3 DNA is TGTGCCAGCAGCATACAGGGGGCGCCTGGGGCCAACGTCCTGACTTTC. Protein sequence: CASSIQGAPGANVLTF.

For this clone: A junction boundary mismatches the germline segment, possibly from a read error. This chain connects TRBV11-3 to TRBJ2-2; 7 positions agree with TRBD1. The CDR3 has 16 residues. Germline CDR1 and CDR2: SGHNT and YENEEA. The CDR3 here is CVSSFSTGVGTGELFF. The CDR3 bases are TGTGTCAGCAGCTTTTCCACAGGGGTTGGCACCGGGGAGCTGTTTTTT.

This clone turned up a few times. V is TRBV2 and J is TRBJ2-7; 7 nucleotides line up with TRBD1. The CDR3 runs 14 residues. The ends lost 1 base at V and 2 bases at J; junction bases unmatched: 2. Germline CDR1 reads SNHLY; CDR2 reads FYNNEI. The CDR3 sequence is CASSEGTGAYEQYF. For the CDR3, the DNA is TGTGCCAGCAGTGAAGGGACAGGAGCCTACGAGCAGTACTTC.

CDR3 coding DNA: TGTGCCAGCAGCCAACCAGGGACTAGCGGGGGAAAAGATACGCAGTATTTT. As protein: CASSQPGTSGGKDTQYF. The V and J genes are TRBV4-2 and TRBJ2-3; 14 bases are shared with TRBD2. The CDR3 has 17 amino acids. The germline gives CDR1 LGHNA, CDR2 YNFKEQ. Unmatched junction bases numbered 6, after V lost 2 bases and J lost 5 bases.

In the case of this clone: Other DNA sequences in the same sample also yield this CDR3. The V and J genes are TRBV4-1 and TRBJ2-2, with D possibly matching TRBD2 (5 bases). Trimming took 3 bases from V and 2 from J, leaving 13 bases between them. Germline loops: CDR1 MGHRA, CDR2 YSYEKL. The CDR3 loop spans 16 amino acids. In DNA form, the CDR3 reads TGCGCCAGCAGCCATAGAACTAGAGGCAACACCGGGGAGCTGTTTTTT. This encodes CASSHRTRGNTGELFF.

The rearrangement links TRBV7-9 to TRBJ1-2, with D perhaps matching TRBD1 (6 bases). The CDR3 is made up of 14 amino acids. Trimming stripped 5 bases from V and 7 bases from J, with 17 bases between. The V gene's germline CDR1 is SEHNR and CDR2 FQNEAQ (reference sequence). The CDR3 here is CASSVTGRAAGYTF. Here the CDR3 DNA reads TGTGCCAGCAGCGTAACAGGGCGCGCAGCTGGCTACACCTTC.

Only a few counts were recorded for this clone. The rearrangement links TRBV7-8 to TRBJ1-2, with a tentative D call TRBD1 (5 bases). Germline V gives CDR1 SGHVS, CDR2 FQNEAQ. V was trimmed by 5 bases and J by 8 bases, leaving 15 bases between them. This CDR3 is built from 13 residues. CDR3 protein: CASSNPQGCGYTF. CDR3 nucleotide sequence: TGTGCCAGCAGCAACCCCCAGGGTTGCGGCTACACCTTC.

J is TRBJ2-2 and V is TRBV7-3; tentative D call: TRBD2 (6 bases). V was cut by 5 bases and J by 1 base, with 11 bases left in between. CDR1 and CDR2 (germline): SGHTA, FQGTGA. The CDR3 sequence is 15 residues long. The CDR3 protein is CASSPGLMNTGELFF. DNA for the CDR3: TGTGCCAGCAGCCCGGGACTGATGAACACCGGGGAGCTGTTTTTT.

The CDR3 spells CASSLGRQGWAGEKLFF. The CDR3 DNA reads as TGTGCCAGCAGCTTAGGTAGACAGGGGTGGGCTGGTGAAAAACTGTTTTTT. The chain employs TRBV7-2 and TRBJ1-4; 8 nucleotides match TRBD1. Germline CDR1 SGHTA, CDR2 FQGNSA. The CDR3 covers 17 residues. V shed 1 base, J shed 7 bases, and the junction held 11 bases outside the gene matches.

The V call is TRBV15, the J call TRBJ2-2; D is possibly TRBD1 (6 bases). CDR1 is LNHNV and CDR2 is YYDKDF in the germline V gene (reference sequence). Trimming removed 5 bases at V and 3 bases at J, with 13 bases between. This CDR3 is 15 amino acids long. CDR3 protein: CATSPTGDDTGELFF. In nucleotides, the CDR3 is TGTGCCACCAGCCCGACAGGTGATGACACCGGGGAGCTGTTTTTT. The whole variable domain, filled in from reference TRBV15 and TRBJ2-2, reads DAMVIQNPRYQVTQFGKPVTLSCSQTLNHNVMYWYQQKSSQAPKLLFHYYDKDFNNEADTPDNFQSRRPNTSFCFLDIRSPGLGDTAMYLCATSPTGDDTGELFFGEGSRLTVL.

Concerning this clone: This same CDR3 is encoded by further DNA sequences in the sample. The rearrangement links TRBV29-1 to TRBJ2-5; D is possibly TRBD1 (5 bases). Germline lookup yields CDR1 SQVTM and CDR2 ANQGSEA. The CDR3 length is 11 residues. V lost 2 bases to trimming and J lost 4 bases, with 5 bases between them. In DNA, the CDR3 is TGCAGCGTTGAAAGGGGAGAGACCCAGTACTTC. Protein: CSVERGETQYF.

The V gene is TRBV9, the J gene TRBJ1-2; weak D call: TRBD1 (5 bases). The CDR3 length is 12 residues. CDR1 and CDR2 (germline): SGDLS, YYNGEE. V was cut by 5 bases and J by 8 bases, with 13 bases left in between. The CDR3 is CASRRAGDGYTF. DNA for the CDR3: TGTGCCAGCAGGCGGGCGGGGGACGGCTACACCTTC.

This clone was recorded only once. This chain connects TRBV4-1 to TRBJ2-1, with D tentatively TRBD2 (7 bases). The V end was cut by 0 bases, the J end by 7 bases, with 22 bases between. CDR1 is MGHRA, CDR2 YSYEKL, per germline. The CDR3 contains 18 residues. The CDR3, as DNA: TGCGCCAGCAGCCAAGATTCTAGGGTAGGGGGGGGGAAAAATGAGCAGTTCTTC. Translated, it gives CASSQDSRVGGGKNEQFF.

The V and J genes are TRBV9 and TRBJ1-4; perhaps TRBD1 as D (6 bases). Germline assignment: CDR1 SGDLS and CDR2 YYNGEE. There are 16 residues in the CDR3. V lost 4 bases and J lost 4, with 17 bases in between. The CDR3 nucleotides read TGTGCCAGCAGCCCCACCCCGGGACACAGTAATGAAAAACTGTTTTTT. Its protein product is CASSPTPGHSNEKLFF. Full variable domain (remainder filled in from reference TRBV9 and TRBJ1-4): DSGVTQTPKHLITATGQRVTLRCSPRSGDLSVYWYQQSLDQGLQFLIQYYNGEERAKGNILERFSAQQFPDLHSELNLSSLELGDSALYFCASSPTPGHSNEKLFFGSGTQLSVL.

As DNA, the CDR3 is TGTGCCAGCAGCTTCGGACAGGTCGACACCGGGGAGCTGTTTTTT. Its translation: CASSFGQVDTGELFF. V gene TRBV5-4 combines with J gene TRBJ2-2; 7 positions match TRBD1. Per the germline V gene, CDR1 is SGHNT and CDR2 is YYREEE (reference sequence). Trimming cost V 2 bases and J 3 bases; bases outside gene matches: 4. This CDR3 region has 15 residues.

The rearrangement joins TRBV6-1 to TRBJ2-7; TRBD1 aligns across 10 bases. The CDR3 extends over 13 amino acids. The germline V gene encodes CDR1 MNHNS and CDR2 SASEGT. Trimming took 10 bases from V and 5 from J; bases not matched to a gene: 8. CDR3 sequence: CATGRDRGHEQYF. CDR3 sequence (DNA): TGTGCCACCGGCCGGGACAGGGGCCACGAGCAGTACTTC.

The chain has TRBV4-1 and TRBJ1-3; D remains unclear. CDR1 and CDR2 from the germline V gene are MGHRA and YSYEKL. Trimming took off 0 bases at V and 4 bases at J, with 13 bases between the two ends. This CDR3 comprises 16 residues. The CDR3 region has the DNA TGCGCCAGCAGCCAAGATGGGCAGGAATGGGGAAACACCATATATTTT. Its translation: CASSQDGQEWGNTIYF.

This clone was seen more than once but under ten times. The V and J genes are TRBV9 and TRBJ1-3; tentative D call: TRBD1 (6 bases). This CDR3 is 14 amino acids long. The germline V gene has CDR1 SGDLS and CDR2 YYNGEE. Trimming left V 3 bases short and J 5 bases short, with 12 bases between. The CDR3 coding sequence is TGTGCCAGCAGCGCCCGACAGGACCGAAACACCATATATTTT. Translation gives CASSARQDRNTIYF.

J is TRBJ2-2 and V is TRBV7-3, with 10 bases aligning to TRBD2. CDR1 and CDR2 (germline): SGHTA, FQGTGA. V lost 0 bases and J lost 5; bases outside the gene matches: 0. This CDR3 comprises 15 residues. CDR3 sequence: CASSLTSGGTGELFF. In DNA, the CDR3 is TGTGCCAGCAGCTTAACTAGCGGGGGGACCGGGGAGCTGTTTTTT.

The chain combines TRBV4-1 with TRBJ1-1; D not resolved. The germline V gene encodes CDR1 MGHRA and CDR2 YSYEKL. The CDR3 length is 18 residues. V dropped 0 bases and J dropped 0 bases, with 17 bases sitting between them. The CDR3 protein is CASSQDHPLLIVNTEAFF. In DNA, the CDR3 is TGCGCCAGCAGCCAAGATCACCCCCTTCTTATAGTGAACACTGAAGCTTTCTTT.

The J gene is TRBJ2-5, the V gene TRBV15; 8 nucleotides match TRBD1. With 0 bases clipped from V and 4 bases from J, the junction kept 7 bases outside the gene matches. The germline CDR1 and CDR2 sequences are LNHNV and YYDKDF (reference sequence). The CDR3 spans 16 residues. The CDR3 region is CATSREAGGRRETQYF. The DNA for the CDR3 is TGTGCCACCAGCAGAGAGGCAGGGGGCAGGAGAGAGACCCAGTACTTC.

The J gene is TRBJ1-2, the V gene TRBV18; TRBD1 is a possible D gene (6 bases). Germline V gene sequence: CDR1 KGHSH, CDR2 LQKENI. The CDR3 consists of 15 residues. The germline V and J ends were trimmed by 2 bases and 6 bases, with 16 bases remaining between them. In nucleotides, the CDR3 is TGTGCCAGCTCACCAGCACAGGACAGAGGAGATGGCTACACCTTC. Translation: CASSPAQDRGDGYTF.

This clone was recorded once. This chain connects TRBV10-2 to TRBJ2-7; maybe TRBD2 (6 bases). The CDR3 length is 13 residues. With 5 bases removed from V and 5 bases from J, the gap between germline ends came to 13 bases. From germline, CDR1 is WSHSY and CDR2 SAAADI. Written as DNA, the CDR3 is TGCGCCAGCAGTCGACCAGGGAGGAACGAGCAGTACTTC. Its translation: CASSRPGRNEQYF.

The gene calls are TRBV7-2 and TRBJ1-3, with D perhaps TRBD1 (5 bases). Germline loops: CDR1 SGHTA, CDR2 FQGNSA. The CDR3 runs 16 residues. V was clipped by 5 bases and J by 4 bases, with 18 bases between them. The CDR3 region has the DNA TGTGCCAGCAGCCTCGCGGGGGTACCTACCGGAAACACCATATATTTT. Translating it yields CASSLAGVPTGNTIYF.

The chain's CDR3 is CASSIEGTGSYEQYF. For the CDR3, the DNA is TGTGCCAGTAGTATTGAGGGGACAGGTTCCTACGAGCAGTACTTC. The rearrangement links TRBV19 to TRBJ2-7, with 8 bases identical to TRBD1. The length of the CDR3 is 15 residues. The germline CDR1 and CDR2 sequences are LNHDA and SQIVND (reference sequence). V lost 3 bases to trimming and J lost 1 base; unmatched junction nucleotides: 5.

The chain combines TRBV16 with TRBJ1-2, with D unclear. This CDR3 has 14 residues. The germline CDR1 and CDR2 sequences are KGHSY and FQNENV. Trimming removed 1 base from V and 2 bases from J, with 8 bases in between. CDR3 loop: CASSQWPQNYGYTF. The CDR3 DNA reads TGTGCCAGCAGCCAATGGCCGCAAAACTATGGCTACACCTTC.

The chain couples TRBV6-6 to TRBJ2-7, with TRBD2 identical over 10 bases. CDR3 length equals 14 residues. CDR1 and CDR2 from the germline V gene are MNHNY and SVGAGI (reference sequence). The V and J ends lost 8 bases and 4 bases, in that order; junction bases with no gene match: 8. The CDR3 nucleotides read TGTGCCAGCGTGGGAAGGACTAGCGGATACGAGCAGTACTTC. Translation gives CASVGRTSGYEQYF.